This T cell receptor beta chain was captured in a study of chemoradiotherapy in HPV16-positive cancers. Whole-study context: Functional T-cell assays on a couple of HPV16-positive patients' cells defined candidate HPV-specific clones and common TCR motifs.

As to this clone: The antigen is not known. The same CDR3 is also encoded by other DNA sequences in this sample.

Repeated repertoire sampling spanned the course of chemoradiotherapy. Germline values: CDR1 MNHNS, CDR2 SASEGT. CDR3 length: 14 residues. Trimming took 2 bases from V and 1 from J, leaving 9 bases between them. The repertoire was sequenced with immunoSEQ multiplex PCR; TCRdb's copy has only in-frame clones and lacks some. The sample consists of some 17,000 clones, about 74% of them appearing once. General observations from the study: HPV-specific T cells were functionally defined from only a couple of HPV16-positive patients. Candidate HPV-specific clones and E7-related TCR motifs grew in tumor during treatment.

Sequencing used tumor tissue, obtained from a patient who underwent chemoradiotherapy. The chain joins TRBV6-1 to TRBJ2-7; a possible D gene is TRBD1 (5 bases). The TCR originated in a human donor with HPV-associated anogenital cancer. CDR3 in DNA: TGTGCCAGCAGTGAAAGTCAGGGTTCCTACGAGCAGTACTTC. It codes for CASSESQGSYEQYF.